The 22 T cell receptor beta chains listed next were all sequenced from one sample in a study of blood T cell repertoires in COVID-19. Repertoires were generated with immunoSEQ multiplex PCR, while TCRdb's copy carries only in-frame clones and drops some. The sample lists under 95,000 clones, approximately 85% occurring once. What was sequenced was peripheral blood. The receptors stem from a human donor in a cohort sampled during active COVID-19.

The CDR3 sequence: CSVQAGGYPTEQFF. CDR3 bases: TGCAGCGTCCAGGCGGGTGGCTACCCTACTGAGCAGTTCTTC. V gene TRBV29-1 combines with J gene TRBJ2-1; tentative D call: TRBD2 (5 bases). The CDR3 loop spans 14 amino acids. Trimming removed 6 bases at V and 9 bases at J, with 21 bases between. CDR1 is SQVTM, CDR2 ANQGSEA, per germline.

The J gene is TRBJ2-7, the V gene TRBV6-6; no clear D. Trimming cost V 3 bases and J 3 bases, with 6 bases left between them. The germline V gene has CDR1 MNHNY and CDR2 SVGAGI (reference sequence). The CDR3 is 12 residues long. The CDR3 sequence: CASSYSVYEQYF. The CDR3 bases are TGTGCCAGCAGTTATTCCGTCTACGAGCAGTACTTC.

CDR3 sequence: CASSRTGDSGNTIYF. CDR3 bases: TGTGCCAGCAGTCGGACTGGCGACTCTGGAAACACCATATATTTT. The J gene is TRBJ1-3, the V gene TRBV6-5; the D is unclear. Germline CDR1 MNHEY, CDR2 SVGAGI. The CDR3 is 15 residues long. V shed 5 bases and J shed 0 bases, with 11 bases lying between them.

The chain carries TRBV3-1 (or the pseudogene TRBV3-2) and TRBJ2-4; 7 nucleotides match TRBD2. The CDR3 sequence is 16 residues long. After removal of 4 bases from V and 5 bases from J, the junction contained 11 bases not matched to a gene. Germline V gives CDR1 LGHDT, CDR2 YNNKEL (reference sequence). The CDR3 coding sequence is TGTGCCAGCAGCCCCACCCTGGGGGGGGGAGAAAACATTCAGTACTTC. Its translation: CASSPTLGGGENIQYF.

This CDR3 reads CASSIPGQVVYEQFF. CDR3 DNA sequence: TGTGCCAGCAGCATACCGGGACAGGTAGTATATGAGCAGTTCTTC. The rearrangement joins TRBV28 to TRBJ2-1, with TRBD1 matching over 8 bases. The CDR3 sequence is 15 residues long. The junction had 12 bases not matched to a gene; V was cut back by 6 bases and J by 8 bases. In germline, CDR1 is MDHEN, CDR2 SYDVKM. The full variable domain, its missing parts supplied by reference TRBV28 and TRBJ2-1, is DVKVTQSSRYLVKRTGEKVFLECVQDMDHENMFWYRQDPGLGLRLIYFSYDVKMKEKGDIPEGYSVSREKKERFSLILESASTNQTSMYLCASSIPGQVVYEQFFGPGTRLTVL.

The gene calls are TRBV3-1 (or the pseudogene TRBV3-2) and TRBJ2-2; tentative D call: TRBD2 (5 bases). Germline V gene sequence: CDR1 LGHDT, CDR2 YNNKEL (reference sequence). The CDR3 contains 16 residues. Trimming took 0 bases from V and 7 from J, leaving 15 bases between them. CDR3 in amino acids: CASSQDRAGLDGELFF. The CDR3, as DNA: TGTGCCAGCAGCCAAGATCGGGCGGGTCTCGACGGGGAGCTGTTTTTT.

The V and J genes are TRBV20-1 and TRBJ1-4, with D hard to call. Germline CDR1 reads DFQATT; CDR2 reads SNEGSKA (reference sequence). V gave up 3 bases and J gave up 4 bases, with 9 bases separating them. There are 13 residues in the CDR3. DNA for the CDR3: TGCAGTGCTAGTGCGAGAGTTAATGAAAAACTGTTTTTT. Protein product: CSASARVNEKLFF.

The table lists this clone with a count of one. The J gene is TRBJ1-3, the V gene TRBV30; D is uncertain. The V gene's germline CDR1 is GTSNPN and CDR2 SVGIG (reference sequence). V lost 3 bases and J lost 3, with 9 bases in between. CDR3 length: 13 residues. The CDR3 DNA is TGTGCCTGGAGCAACGAGGGTGGAAACACCATATATTTT. Translating it yields CAWSNEGGNTIYF.

The chain combines TRBV29-1 with TRBJ1-1, with 10 bases identical to TRBD1. The CDR3 consists of 13 residues. CDR1 is SQVTM, CDR2 ANQGSEA, per germline. V was clipped by 6 bases and J by 4 bases; unmatched bases: 5. The CDR3 protein is CSVARDRGTEAFF. The CDR3 bases are TGCAGCGTAGCCCGGGACAGGGGCACTGAAGCTTTCTTT.

This clone was detected only once. The chain carries TRBV6-6 and TRBJ2-7; a possible D gene is TRBD1 (5 bases). Germline loops: CDR1 MNHNY, CDR2 SVGAGI (reference sequence). CDR3 length equals 14 residues. V lost 8 bases, J lost 0 bases, and 14 bases lay in between. Here the CDR3 DNA reads TGTGCCAGCTCCCTGGACACGAGCTCCTACGAGCAGTACTTC. This gives the protein CASSLDTSSYEQYF.

V gene TRBV10-2 combines with J gene TRBJ1-3; D might be TRBD1 (5 bases). CDR1 is WSHSY and CDR2 is SAAADI in the germline V gene. The V end was cut by 3 bases, the J end by 4 bases, with 13 bases between. This CDR3 is built from 15 residues. CDR3: CASSEIAGYGNTIYF. DNA of the CDR3: TGCGCCAGCAGTGAAATCGCAGGGTACGGAAACACCATATATTTT.

J is TRBJ1-5 and V is TRBV30; D is uncertain. Trimming removed 3 bases from V and 2 bases from J, with 11 bases in between. CDR1 is GTSNPN and CDR2 is SVGIG in the germline V gene (reference sequence). The CDR3 extends over 14 amino acids. CDR3 DNA sequence: TGTGCCTGGAGCATAACGGCGGGCAATCAGCCCCAGCATTTT. Residues: CAWSITAGNQPQHF.

This clone was observed once. The chain employs TRBV28 and TRBJ2-7; no reliable D call. CDR3 length: 12 residues. Germline V gene lookup returns CDR1 MDHEN and CDR2 SYDVKM. V was clipped by 5 bases and J by 3 bases, with 8 bases between them. The CDR3: CASSPRIYEQYF. In DNA form, the CDR3 reads TGTGCCAGCAGTCCCAGGATCTACGAGCAGTACTTC.

This chain uses TRBV6-6 with TRBJ1-1; possible D gene TRBD1, 5 bases. The CDR3 has 16 amino acids. Between the trimmed V and J ends, which lost 8 bases and 3 bases, there was a span of 22 bases. CDR1 MNHNY and CDR2 SVGAGI come from the germline V gene (reference sequence). The CDR3 nucleotides are TGTGCCAGCGTACAACTAGCGGGGCCAAGCGACACTGAAGCTTTCTTT. Protein: CASVQLAGPSDTEAFF.

This chain connects TRBV5-1 to TRBJ1-2; TRBD1 agrees at 10 bases. This CDR3 comprises 18 residues. The junction had 13 bases not matched to a gene; V was cut back by 1 base and J by 4 bases. The germline V gene encodes CDR1 SGHRS and CDR2 YFSETQ. The CDR3 bases are TGCGCCAGCAGCTTGTCGGGGGGACAGGGGATTAGTAGCTATGGCTACACCTTC. It yields the protein CASSLSGGQGISSYGYTF.

The V call is TRBV12-3 or TRBV12-4, the J call TRBJ1-4; D unclear. With 6 bases removed from V and 10 bases from J, the gap between germline ends came to 15 bases. The CDR3 spans 13 residues. The CDR3 bases are TGTGCCAGCAGATACGACTTAAATTCAAAACTGTTTTTT. Its translation is CASRYDLNSKLFF.

The V call is TRBV19, the J call TRBJ2-7; tentative D call: TRBD2 (6 bases). Trimming left V 6 bases short and J 2 bases short, with 11 bases between. Per the germline V gene, CDR1 is LNHDA and CDR2 is SQIVND (reference sequence). The CDR3 covers 13 residues. CDR3 amino acids: CASSGRPPYEQYF. CDR3 in DNA: TGTGCCAGTAGCGGGAGACCCCCCTACGAGCAGTACTTC.

This chain links TRBV5-4 with TRBJ2-3; 7 nucleotides agree with TRBD2. V lost 1 base and J lost 4; bases outside the gene matches: 0. Germline CDR1 is SGHNT and CDR2 is YYREEE (reference sequence). The CDR3 runs 13 residues. The CDR3 bases are TGTGCCAGCAGCTTGAGCGGGGCAGATACGCAGTATTTT. This translates into CASSLSGADTQYF.

The genes are TRBV10-1 and TRBJ2-1, with D possibly TRBD2 on 6 matching bases. This CDR3 spans 15 amino acids. CDR1 and CDR2 (germline): WNHNN, SYGVQD (reference sequence). V was cut by 1 base and J by 13 bases, with 20 bases left in between. The CDR3 loop is CASSEWAGTQKGQFF. CDR3 DNA sequence: TGCGCCAGCAGTGAGTGGGCCGGGACTCAGAAAGGTCAGTTCTTC.

The chain carries TRBV4-3 and TRBJ2-1; TRBD2 might be the D (7 bases). V lost 1 base to trimming and J lost 9 bases, with 16 bases between them. The CDR3 consists of 15 residues. Germline V CDR1 and CDR2: LGHNA, YSLEER. The CDR3 DNA reads TGCGCCAGCAGCCAAGGGTGGGGGGGGCAGGTTGAGCAGTTCTTC. As protein: CASSQGWGGQVEQFF.

The rearrangement links TRBV10-1 to TRBJ2-7, with 8 bases lining up with TRBD1. The CDR3 is 19 residues long. J was trimmed by 0 bases and V by 10 bases; bases with no gene match: 23. CDR1 is WNHNN and CDR2 is SYGVQD in the germline V gene (reference sequence). The CDR3 spells CANPTLADTRTGPSYEQYF. CDR3 in DNA: TGCGCCAACCCGACGCTGGCTGATACCCGGACAGGGCCCTCCTACGAGCAGTACTTC.

The CDR3 sequence: CGRTGGDSNQPQHF. The CDR3 region has the DNA TGTGGGAGGACAGGGGGCGATAGCAATCAGCCCCAGCATTTT. The V call is TRBV24-1, the J call TRBJ1-5, with TRBD1 identical over 11 bases. Germline CDR1 reads KGHDR; CDR2 reads SFDVKD. This CDR3 is 14 amino acids long.